These T cell receptor beta chains were read from a single sample in a study of shared clonotypes between healthy human individuals. The table came from immunoSEQ multiplex PCR; TCRdb's copy has only in-frame clones and leaves some out. The data hold approximately 1,000,000 clones, with around 82% observed a single time. The sample taken for sequencing was memory CD4+ T cells from PBMCs. The receptors originated from a man younger than 35 in good health. Some clones in this sample may be carry-over from other donors' samples. Both conserved end residues are part of each CDR3. The D gene is left open where the match is weak. Some rows have no size entry. The others give once, few or many, or a class for an expanded clone.

-	-	TRBV6-6	13	TRBJ2-7	CASSYSFRGEQYF	TGTGCCAGCAGTTACTCGTTCCGTGGCGAGCAGTACTTC
-	-	TRBV2	14	TRBJ1-1	CASKTGTQGTEAFF	TGTGCCAGCAAAACAGGGACCCAGGGCACTGAAGCTTTCTTT
-	-	TRBV7-3	14	TRBJ2-3	CASSYDRYTDTQYF	TGTGCCAGCAGTTACGACAGGTACACAGATACGCAGTATTTT
-	-	TRBV28	14	TRBJ2-1	CASTNTQKLNEQFF	TGTGCCAGCACCAATACCCAGAAGCTCAATGAGCAGTTCTTC
-	-	TRBV27	16	TRBJ2-1	CASSFSLALSYNEQFF	TGTGCCAGCAGTTTCTCACTAGCCCTCTCCTACAATGAGCAGTTCTTC
-	-	TRBV27	15	TRBJ2-7	CASRGVGAVNYEQYF	TGTGCCAGCAGGGGTGTGGGCGCGGTGAACTACGAGCAGTACTTC
TRBD2	-	TRBV5-1	16	TRBJ2-5	CASSISLAGYGETQYF	TGCGCCAGCAGCATCTCCTTAGCGGGATACGGGGAGACCCAGTACTTC
-	-	TRBV28	12	TRBJ2-5	CASSAGLGTQYF	TGTGCCAGCAGTGCGGGGCTCGGGACCCAGTACTTC
-	-	TRBV20-1	10	TRBJ2-3	CSESTDTQYF	TGCAGTGAAAGCACAGATACGCAGTATTTT
TRBD2	-	TRBV28	14	TRBJ2-7	CASSLSGSSYEQYF	TGTGCCAGCAGTCTTAGCGGGAGTAGCTACGAGCAGTACTTC
-	once	TRBV21-1	15	TRBJ2-7	CASRQSGTSGYEQYF	TGTGCCAGTCGGCAGTCGGGGACTAGCGGGTACGAGCAGTACTTC
TRBD2	-	TRBV5-4	14	TRBJ2-1	CASSFLAGYNEQFF	TGTGCCAGCAGCTTTCTAGCGGGGTACAATGAGCAGTTCTTC
-	-	TRBV29-1	14	TRBJ2-7	CSVGLRAVTYEQYF	TGCAGCGTAGGGCTCCGGGCTGTGACCTACGAGCAGTACTTC
-	-	TRBV6-5	15	TRBJ1-5	CASRVSPSPNQPQHF	TGTGCCAGCCGCGTATCTCCAAGCCCCAATCAGCCCCAGCATTTT
-	-	TRBV6-6	12	TRBJ1-1	CASNPRGTEAFF	TGTGCCAGCAACCCGCGGGGTACTGAAGCTTTCTTT
-	-	TRBV10-3	14	TRBJ1-5	CAISESRGNQPQHF	TGTGCCATCAGTGAGTCGAGGGGCAATCAGCCCCAGCATTTT
-	-	TRBV1	17	TRBJ2-7	CTSSPHVGGYGTYEQYF	TGCACCAGCAGCCCCCACGTCGGGGGATACGGCACCTACGAGCAGTACTTC
-	-	TRBV2	14	TRBJ2-7	CASSQDAASYEQYF	TGTGCCAGCAGTCAAGACGCTGCCTCCTACGAGCAGTACTTC
TRBD1	-	TRBV4-2	14	TRBJ2-7	CASSQPGQAYEQYF	TGTGCCAGCAGCCAACCCGGACAGGCCTACGAGCAGTACTTC
-	-	TRBV15	12	TRBJ1-2	CATSRAGDGYTF	TGTGCCACCAGCAGAGCTGGGGATGGCTACACCTTC
-	-	TRBV4-2	14	TRBJ2-3	CASSQGAGSDTQYF	TGTGCCAGCAGCCAAGGGGCGGGTTCAGATACGCAGTATTTT
-	-	TRBV7-3	15	TRBJ1-2	CASSLSPGAKYGYTF	TGTGCCAGCAGCTTAAGCCCGGGGGCTAAGTATGGCTACACCTTC
TRBD2	few	TRBV27	15	TRBJ2-7	CASSFLREAPYEQYF	TGTGCCAGCAGTTTTCTGCGGGAGGCTCCCTACGAGCAGTACTTC
-	-	TRBV5-4	15	TRBJ2-4	CASTQTGSLKNIQYF	TGTGCCAGCACCCAAACCGGGAGCCTTAAAAACATTCAGTACTTC
TRBD1	-	TRBV25-1	18	TRBJ1-4	CASSEPDRGWVIREKLFF	TGTGCCAGCAGTGAACCGGACAGGGGGTGGGTAATACGTGAAAAACTGTTTTTT
TRBD2	-	TRBV5-1	15	TRBJ2-5	CASSPVGGRGETQYF	TGCGCCAGCAGCCCAGTAGGCGGGAGGGGCGAGACCCAGTACTTC
TRBD2	once	TRBV4-3	20	TRBJ2-3	CASSQSGWVSGRLGTDTQYF	TGCGCCAGCAGCCAATCCGGCTGGGTTAGCGGGAGATTGGGCACAGATACGCAGTATTTT
-	-	TRBV5-1	14	TRBJ2-3	CASSLGSNQDTQYF	TGCGCCAGCAGCTTGGGGTCAAACCAAGATACGCAGTATTTT
-	-	TRBV7-9	15	TRBJ2-5	CASSPVGLSVGTQYF	TGTGCCAGCAGCCCAGTAGGACTCTCCGTCGGGACCCAGTACTTC
TRBD1	many	TRBV5-4	15	TRBJ1-4	CASSARDRGPAKLFF	TGTGCCAGCAGCGCCCGGGACAGGGGGCCTGCAAAACTGTTTTTT
-	-	TRBV5-4	16	TRBJ2-1	CASSFGPTQGNNEQFF	TGTGCCAGCAGCTTCGGTCCAACTCAGGGAAACAATGAGCAGTTCTTC
-	-	TRBV19	18	TRBJ1-1	CASSVPPIFSSGNTEAFF	TGTGCCAGTAGTGTACCCCCCATCTTTAGCAGTGGGAACACTGAAGCTTTCTTT
TRBD2	-	TRBV29-1	15	TRBJ2-7	CSVSTLLAWPNEQYF	TGCAGCGTTTCCACCCTACTAGCGTGGCCGAACGAGCAGTACTTC